This T cell receptor beta chain came from a study of long-term antiretroviral therapy in people with HIV. Running of the v3.0 immunoSEQ assay took place at survey level. Sequencing used immunoSEQ multiplex PCR; TCRdb keeps in-frame clones, though not all of them. In the table there are 17,000 or so clones, 76% of which are singletons. This CDR3 is built from 15 residues. Per the germline V gene, CDR1 is LGHNA and CDR2 is YNFKEQ. Trimming at V came to 0 bases and at J to 7 bases, leaving 7 bases not matched to a gene. Overall study results and limits: Upon ART, diversity increased but remained lower than transplant donor controls. Absence of data on ART adherence, viral resistance or therapy changes was noted.

Every donor contributed at least one pre-ART and at least two post-ART PBMC samples. Amounts of 1-10 million cryopreserved PBMC were held in the samples before DNA extraction. This clone was found a few times. Its antigen is unknown. The sequencing here drew on unsorted PBMCs, taken about 2.6 years before starting antiretroviral therapy. The clonotype comes from a woman in her forties or fifties with HIV. This chain connects TRBV4-2 to TRBJ1-2; 8 bases are a match to TRBD1. The CDR3 here is CASSQDLQGAFGYTF. CDR3 coding DNA: TGTGCCAGCAGCCAAGATCTTCAGGGGGCATTTGGCTACACCTTC.